The rows below give T cell receptor beta chains drawn from one sample of a study of cytomegalovirus exposure and HLA in healthy donors. Data came from immunoSEQ multiplex PCR; TCRdb stores just in-frame clones and leaves some out. The sample holds roughly 80,000 clones, roughly 84% seen once. Sequenced sample: PBMCs. The origin of the receptors is a woman between 45 and 60 years old in good health and CMV-seronegative. The CDR3 runs from the conserved cysteine through the conserved F or W. A D gene is named only where the DNA matches it firmly. Clone size is given for some rows only: seen once, a few or many times, or a class if the clone is expanded.

TRBD1	TRBV2	NA	TRBJ2-1	TGTGCCAGCATCTTCCCCGGGACAGGGGAGAATGAGCAGTTCTTC	CASIFPGTGENEQFF
TRBD1	TRBV6-5	NA	TRBJ1-4	TGTGCCAGCAGTTACTCTGGGACAGGGTTGGAAAAACTGTTTTTT	CASSYSGTGLEKLFF
NA	TRBV2	NA	TRBJ1-2	TGTGCCAGCAGTGGGGGGGGGCTGGATGGCTACACCTTC	CASSGGGLDGYTF
NA	TRBV4-1	NA	TRBJ1-1	TGCGCCAGCAGCCAATCAACCGTTGGGGAGGGACCATTTGTTACTGAAGCTTTCTTT	CASSQSTVGEGPFVTEAFF
TRBD2	TRBV15	NA	TRBJ2-1	TGTGCCACCAGCAAAGGACTAGCGGGAGTAAGCAATGAGCAGTTCTTC	CATSKGLAGVSNEQFF
TRBD1	TRBV4-2	NA	TRBJ1-1	TGTGCCAGCAGCCACCTACCAGGACAGGGGGCGTCTGGGAACACTGAAGCTTTCTTT	CASSHLPGQGASGNTEAFF
NA	TRBV5-6	NA	TRBJ2-1	TGTGCCAGCAGCTTAGGGGGTGGGGGTTATAGCTCCTACAATGAGCAGTTCTTC	CASSLGGGGYSSYNEQFF
NA	TRBV4-2	NA	TRBJ1-2	TGTGCCAGCAGCCAAGTCGGGAGGAACTATGGCTACACCTTC	CASSQVGRNYGYTF
TRBD1	TRBV5-1	NA	TRBJ1-2	TGCGCCAGCAGGTACCCGGCAACGGGACAGGGAGAGGGCTACACCTTC	CASRYPATGQGEGYTF
TRBD1	TRBV7-2	NA	TRBJ2-7	TGTGCCAGCAGCTTAGAACGGGCAGGGGGCTACGAGCAGTACTTC	CASSLERAGGYEQYF
TRBD2	TRBV18	NA	TRBJ2-1	TGTGCCAGCTCACCCATAGGCGGGGGATCGATTTCCAATGAGCAGTTCTTC	CASSPIGGGSISNEQFF
TRBD2	TRBV19	NA	TRBJ2-1	TGTGCCAGTAGTATAGTCCGGGACTATCGGTACAATGAGCAGTTCTTC	CASSIVRDYRYNEQFF
NA	TRBV27	NA	TRBJ1-5	TGTGCCAGCAGCCCTCGGGAGTATAGCAATCAGCCCCAGCATTTT	CASSPREYSNQPQHF
NA	TRBV15	NA	TRBJ2-1	TGTGCCACCAGCACAACAGCTACCCCCTACAATGAGCAGTTCTTC	CATSTTATPYNEQFF
TRBD1	TRBV10-3	NA	TRBJ1-1	TGTGCCATCAGTGCGGACAGGGTGAGTGAGGCTTTCTTT	CAISADRVSEAFF
TRBD2	TRBV11-2	NA	TRBJ2-3	TGTGCCAGCAGCTTACACCCCGGGACTAGCAGCACAGATACGCAGTATTTT	CASSLHPGTSSTDTQYF
TRBD1	TRBV6-6	once	TRBJ1-2	TGTGCCAGCAGTCAACAGGGGTTTAGCTATGGCTACACCTTC	CASSQQGFSYGYTF
TRBD2	TRBV7-3	NA	TRBJ2-2	TGTGCCAGCAGCTCCGGGACTAGCGGGAGGACCGGGGAGCTGTTTTTT	CASSSGTSGRTGELFF
NA	TRBV18	NA	TRBJ1-4	TGTACCAGCTCACAGGCGGGATCTACAAATGAAAAACTGTTTTTT	CTSSQAGSTNEKLFF
TRBD2	TRBV6-5	once	TRBJ2-1	TGTGCCAGCGGAGAAGCGGGGGTTTTGGATGAGCAGTTCTTC	CASGEAGVLDEQFF
NA	TRBV11-2	NA	TRBJ2-7	TGTGCCAGCAGCTTAGAAGGGCAGACAGTATCCTACGAGCAGTACTTC	CASSLEGQTVSYEQYF
TRBD2	TRBV19	NA	TRBJ2-1	TGTGCCAGTAGTTCATTAGCGGGAGAGTCCAATGAGCAGTTCTTC	CASSSLAGESNEQFF
TRBD2	TRBV4-3	NA	TRBJ2-1	TGCGCCAGCAGCCAAGAGGGGGGGAGAAATGAGCAGTTCTTC	CASSQEGGRNEQFF
TRBD2	TRBV29-1	NA	TRBJ2-2	TGCAGCGTTGAGACTAGCGCCACCGGGGAGCTGTTTTTT	CSVETSATGELFF
NA	TRBV6-1	NA	TRBJ1-5	TGTGCCAGCAGTGAAGCCCTCGGACAGATCAATCAGCCCCAGCATTTT	CASSEALGQINQPQHF
NA	TRBV30	NA	TRBJ1-3	TGTGCCTGGAGCTTCCTACAGAGCCTCGGAAACACCATATATTTT	CAWSFLQSLGNTIYF
TRBD1	TRBV5-1	NA	TRBJ1-1	TGCGCCAGCAGCTTGGGGAGACAGGGGAACACTGAAGCTTTCTTT	CASSLGRQGNTEAFF
TRBD1	TRBV10-2	NA	TRBJ2-2	TGCGCCAGCAGACAGGGGGCGCGAGGGACCGGGGAGCTGTTTTTT	CASRQGARGTGELFF
NA	TRBV7-2	NA	TRBJ1-1	TGTGCCAGCAGCCGCACCGGGACACCGAACACTGAAGCTTTCTTT	CASSRTGTPNTEAFF
TRBD1	TRBV28	NA	TRBJ2-7	TGTGCCAGCAGTAGGGACAGGGGGTACGAGCAGTACTTC	CASSRDRGYEQYF
TRBD1	TRBV4-2	NA	TRBJ2-1	TGTGCCAGCAGCCAAGATATTGAGGGGGCCAAATCATATGAGCAGTTCTTC	CASSQDIEGAKSYEQFF
NA	TRBV5-1	few	TRBJ1-4	TGCGCCAGCAGCCTTGGTAGGCAGGGAGAAAAACTGTTTTTT	CASSLGRQGEKLFF
NA	TRBV20-1	NA	TRBJ1-2	TGCAGTGCAGGGAGGGGGGGGGAAGGGACCTTC	CSAGRGGEGTF
TRBD2	TRBV4-2	once	TRBJ2-2	TGTGCCAGCAGCCAAGTAGGGACTACTAACACCGGGGAGCTGTTTTTT	CASSQVGTTNTGELFF
NA	TRBV6-5	few	TRBJ1-2	TGTGCCAGCAGCCGATCAGGGGAAGGTGGCTACACCTTC	CASSRSGEGGYTF
NA	TRBV29-1	few	TRBJ2-3	TGCAGCGTATCACGGGGATTAACAGATACGCAGTATTTT	CSVSRGLTDTQYF
NA	TRBV19	few	TRBJ1-2	TGTGCCAGTAGTTCGGGGGGCGTCTATGGCTACACCTTC	CASSSGGVYGYTF
TRBD1	TRBV5-6	NA	TRBJ1-2	TGTGCCAGCAGCTTGGATCCGGGACAGAGCATTGGGGATGGCTACACCTTC	CASSLDPGQSIGDGYTF
NA	TRBV10-3	NA	TRBJ2-2	TGTGCCATCAGTGAGTGGACATTTCCGAACACCGGGGAGCTGTTTTTT	CAISEWTFPNTGELFF
NA	TRBV29-1	NA	TRBJ1-2	TGCAGCGTTGCCTCCGGGGGGACGAACTATGGCTACACCTTC	CSVASGGTNYGYTF
NA	TRBV7-9	once	TRBJ1-2	TGTGCCAGCAGCTCTCGGACTGAAAACTATGGCTACACCTTC	CASSSRTENYGYTF
NA	TRBV6-1	NA	TRBJ1-2	TGTGCCAGCAGTTCCCGACGGGCTAACTATGGCTACACCTTC	CASSSRRANYGYTF
NA	TRBV9	NA	TRBJ1-5	TGTGCCAGCAGCGTCGAGGGTTTGCAGCCCCAGCATTTT	CASSVEGLQPQHF
NA	TRBV7-9	NA	TRBJ2-6	TGTGCCAGCAGCTGGAAGGGGTCCGGGGCCAACGTCCTGACTTTC	CASSWKGSGANVLTF
TRBD2	TRBV5-1	NA	TRBJ2-2	TGCGCCAGCAGCCCAAGACTAGCGGGAGAAGTCGGGGAGCTGTTTTTT	CASSPRLAGEVGELFF
TRBD1	TRBV30	few	TRBJ2-3	TGTGCCTTTTCCCCGGACAGGGCAGGTCCCGATACGCAGTATTTT	CAFSPDRAGPDTQYF
TRBD2	TRBV5-1	NA	TRBJ2-1	TGCGCCAGCAGCGAGCTTGGACTAGCAGTGAGCTACAATGAGCAGTTCTTC	CASSELGLAVSYNEQFF
TRBD1	TRBV27	NA	TRBJ1-1	TGTGCCAGCAGTTTATCGGGACAGGGGGGTTGGAACACTGAAGCTTTCTTT	CASSLSGQGGWNTEAFF
NA	TRBV5-1	NA	TRBJ1-6	TGCGCCAGCAGCTTGGGGTTGGACAGTAATTCACCCCTCCACTTT	CASSLGLDSNSPLHF
TRBD1	TRBV4-1	NA	TRBJ1-1	TGCGCCAGCAGCCCCATGTCTTCCGGGACAGCAAATGAAGCTTTCTTT	CASSPMSSGTANEAFF
TRBD2	TRBV11-2	NA	TRBJ2-2	TGTGCCAGCAGTCACAGGTCTGCGACTAGCGGGAGAGGGACCGGGGAGCTGTTTTTT	CASSHRSATSGRGTGELFF